The TCR beta chain described here comes from a study of cytomegalovirus exposure and HLA in healthy donors. V lost 4 bases, J lost 2 bases, and 9 bases lay in between. The CDR3 has 14 amino acids. From germline, CDR1 is SGHRS and CDR2 YFSETQ. The PCR contained 60 Vbeta and 13 Jbeta primers. Method: immunoSEQ multiplex PCR; TCRdb's copy keeps in-frame clones and lacks some. The sample records some 150,000 clones, around 80% being singletons. Sequencing used PBMCs. This sequence originates from a woman in her thirties or forties in good health and CMV-seropositive. The V gene is TRBV5-1, the J gene TRBJ1-4; D possibly corresponds to TRBD1 (5 bases). In DNA, the CDR3 is TGCGCCAGCAGCAGCGGGGGGACTAATGAAAAACTGTTTTTT. This gives the protein CASSSGGTNEKLFF.